The 14 T cell receptor beta chains below come from one sample, sequenced in a study of post-analysis software for immune sequencing data. Researchers reported that TCR beta cDNA libraries carried unique molecular identifiers. TCRdb itself ran the PCR reads through MiXCR, one entry per CDR3 protein. The repertoire holds roughly 730,000 distinct CDR3 sequences, approximately 30% seen once, with around 0.56% in the top ten. Overall study findings and caveats: Roughly five TRBV segments appeared more often in patients than in controls, and TRBV5-6, TRBV5-1 and TRBV20-1 were among these.

No cognate antigen is known for these TCRs. What was sequenced was blood. These receptors all stem from a girl aged 5-17 years with multiple sclerosis.

The chain joins TRBV29-1 to TRBJ2-2; D possibly corresponds to TRBD1 (6 bases). Germline CDR1 is SQVTM and CDR2 is ANQGSEA. Trimming stripped 3 bases from V and 1 base from J, with 9 bases between. This CDR3 comprises 14 residues. The CDR3, as DNA: TGCAGCGTTGAGAGGGGGTGGAACACCGGGGAGCTGTTTTTT. Residues: CSVERGWNTGELFF.

About this clonotype: In this CDR3 the conserved last residue, phenylalanine or tryptophan, is missing, so a read error is likely. The chain carries TRBV20-1 and TRBJ2-7; TRBD2 might be the D (5 bases). This CDR3 contains 15 residues. The V gene's germline CDR1 is DFQATT and CDR2 SNEGSKA (reference sequence). V was shortened by 3 bases and J by 2 bases, with 17 bases between the two germline ends. In DNA, the CDR3 is TGCAGTGCTAGGGATCACAAGCGGACCACCTACGAGCAGTACTCC. Amino acids: CSARDHKRTTYEQYS.

The genes are TRBV6-2 or TRBV6-3 and TRBJ2-3; D is unclear. Germline lookup yields CDR1 MNHEY and CDR2 SVGEGT. The CDR3 extends over 14 amino acids. V lost 7 bases and J lost 3, with 14 bases in between. The CDR3 DNA reads TGTGCCAGCACCTCGCGGCCTCAGACAGATACGCAGTATTTT. It is translated as CASTSRPQTDTQYF.

There are a few counts of this clonotype. The chain employs TRBV20-1 and TRBJ2-1; D gene uncertain. The length of the CDR3 is 14 residues. Germline-derived CDR1 and CDR2 are DFQATT and SNEGSKA (reference sequence). V was clipped by 0 bases and J by 7 bases, with 13 bases between them. CDR3 DNA sequence: TGCAGTGCTAGAGATCGGTACTATAGAAATGAGCAGTTCTTC. Translated: CSARDRYYRNEQFF.

This clonotype was counted many times. A read error may be the cause here, since a much bigger clone is one base away. V usage is TRBV5-1 and J usage is TRBJ2-3; D is unresolved. The CDR3 extends over 12 amino acids. V shed 3 bases and J shed 2 bases, with 4 bases lying between them. Germline CDR1 is SGHRS and CDR2 is YFSETQ. Here the CDR3 DNA reads TGCGCCAGCAGCTCCTACACAGATACGCAGTATTTT. Its translation: CASSSYTDTQYF. Filled out from reference TRBV5-1 and TRBJ2-3, the complete variable domain reads KAGVTQTPRYLIKTRGQQVTLSCSPISGHRSVSWYQQTPGQGLQFLFEYFSETQRNKGNFPGRFSGRQFSNSRSEMNVSTLELGDSALYLCASSSYTDTQYFGPGTRLTVL.

With regard to this clonotype: At one end the junction does not follow the germline gene, possibly because of a read error. The chain recombines TRBV12-3 or TRBV12-4 with TRBJ1-1, with 10 bases matching TRBD1. CDR3 length equals 18 residues. CDR3 in amino acids: CASSPVPGQGPEGTEVFF. CDR3 coding DNA: TGTGCCAGCAGCCCTGTCCCGGGACAGGGGCCGGAGGGCACTGAAGTTTTCTTT.

The V gene is TRBV6-1, the J gene TRBJ2-1, with D possibly called TRBD1 or TRBD2 (5 bases each). Germline V gene data show CDR1 as MNHNS and CDR2 as SASEGT. This CDR3 contains 12 residues. The V end lost 7 bases, the J end lost 9 bases, and 13 bases lay between the germline ends. The CDR3 region is CASTPAGGEQFF. The CDR3 DNA follows: TGTGCCAGCACCCCGGCTGGGGGTGAGCAGTTCTTC.

This chain uses TRBV5-1 with TRBJ1-1, with D perhaps matching TRBD1 (5 bases). Germline V gives CDR1 SGHRS, CDR2 YFSETQ. CDR3 length equals 16 residues. The ends were cut back, 1 base at V and 4 bases at J, with 17 bases in the middle. DNA of the CDR3: TGCGCCAGCAGCTTGAATTACCAGGGATCGGGCACTGAAGCTTTCTTT. Translation: CASSLNYQGSGTEAFF.

This rearrangement joins TRBV7-9 to TRBJ1-6; D might be TRBD1 (5 bases). Between the trimmed V and J ends, which lost 5 bases and 10 bases, there was a span of 9 bases. CDR1 and CDR2 (germline): SEHNR, FQNEAQ (reference sequence). CDR3 length: 12 residues. CDR3 nucleotides: TGTGCCAGCAGCCGGGGGGTCTCACCCCTCCACTTT. It is translated as CASSRGVSPLHF.

This clonotype occurred a few times. The chain links TRBV12-3 or TRBV12-4 to TRBJ2-4; D gene unclear. V was clipped by 4 bases and J by 6 bases, with 4 bases between them. This CDR3 comprises 11 residues. The CDR3 DNA reads TGTGCCAGCAGTTGGGGAAACATTCAGTACTTC. Protein: CASSWGNIQYF.

The chain combines TRBV10-3 with TRBJ2-7, with D perhaps assigned TRBD1 or TRBD2 (5 bases each). V was cut by 3 bases and J by 0 bases, with 12 bases left in between. Germline-derived CDR1 and CDR2 are ENHRY and SYGVKD. This CDR3 contains 15 residues. CDR3 DNA: TGTGCCATCAGTGACCGGGACCTTAGCTCCTACGAGCAGTACTTC. It yields the protein CAISDRDLSSYEQYF.

This clonotype has only a few counts. CDR3 residues: CATHSGWRLSTDTQYF. CDR3 bases: TGCGCCACCCACTCTGGCTGGAGATTAAGCACAGATACGCAGTATTTT. The genes are TRBV10-2 and TRBJ2-3; unclear D gene. Germline-derived CDR1 and CDR2 are WSHSY and SAAADI. Trimming took off 10 bases at V and 0 bases at J, with 20 bases between the two ends. The CDR3 contains 16 residues.

This clonotype was counted many times. The CDR3 spells CSVDKQRGAGETQYF. DNA of the CDR3: TGCAGCGTTGATAAACAGCGTGGGGCCGGAGAGACCCAGTACTTC. V is TRBV29-1 and J is TRBJ2-5; a possible D gene is TRBD1 (5 bases). V was pared by 3 bases and J by 4 bases, with 18 bases between. Germline V CDR1 and CDR2: SQVTM, ANQGSEA. The CDR3 covers 15 residues.

The J gene is TRBJ2-1, the V gene TRBV29-1; weak D call: TRBD2 (6 bases). This CDR3 region has 16 residues. CDR1 SQVTM and CDR2 ANQGSEA come from the germline V gene. The chain's CDR3 is CIVDKLLAENPNEQFF. In DNA form, the CDR3 reads TGCATCGTCGACAAATTACTAGCAGAAAATCCCAATGAGCAGTTCTTC.